Presented here are 4 T cell receptor beta chains from one specimen sequenced in a study of blood T cell repertoires in COVID-19. TCRdb's copy holds only in-frame clones and misses some; the assay was immunoSEQ multiplex PCR. The top ten hold 12% of the sample, which has some 210,000 clones, roughly 78% seen once. The sample taken for sequencing was peripheral blood. All receptors derive from a woman in her thirties or forties with acute or convalescent COVID-19.

This chain uses TRBV4-1 with TRBJ2-3; the match to TRBD2 covers 13 bases. The CDR3 length is 20 residues. V lost 0 bases and J lost 2; bases outside the gene matches: 11. CDR1 and CDR2 from the germline V gene are MGHRA and YSYEKL. The CDR3 DNA reads TGCGCCAGCAGCCAAGATATTGGACTAGCGGGGGCGACTTTCACAGATACGCAGTATTTT. This gives the protein CASSQDIGLAGATFTDTQYF.

This clone has more than one count but fewer than ten. The rearrangement uses TRBV2 and TRBJ2-5, with 10 bases fitting TRBD2. The CDR3 is 17 amino acids. V shed 3 bases and J 4 bases; nucleotides not matched to a gene: 11. In germline, CDR1 is SNHLY, CDR2 FYNNEI. CDR3 residues: CASSEASGSTRRETQYF. Written as DNA, the CDR3 is TGTGCCAGCAGTGAGGCTAGCGGGAGTACAAGACGAGAGACCCAGTACTTC.

The chain couples TRBV11-2 to TRBJ2-2; a possible D gene is TRBD2 (6 bases). This CDR3 has 14 residues. Trimming took off 4 bases at V and 5 bases at J, with 11 bases between the two ends. Germline lookup yields CDR1 SGHAT and CDR2 FQNNGV. The DNA of the CDR3 is TGTGCCAGCAGCTCCCCAGGAGGGACCGGGGAGCTGTTTTTT. This translates into CASSSPGGTGELFF. The full variable domain, completed using reference TRBV11-2 and TRBJ2-2, is EAGVAQSPRYKIIEKRQSVAFWCNPISGHATLYWYQQILGQGPKLLIQFQNNGVVDDSQLPKDRFSAERLKGVDSTLKIQPAKLEDSAVYLCASSSPGGTGELFFGEGSRLTVL.

The chain has TRBV6-1 and TRBJ2-2, with TRBD1 matching over 7 bases. Trimming took 4 bases from V and 6 from J; bases not matched to a gene: 11. The CDR3 is 16 amino acids. Germline-derived CDR1 and CDR2 are MNHNS and SASEGT. The chain's CDR3 is CASSGTGALGSGELFF. DNA for the CDR3: TGTGCCAGCAGTGGAACAGGGGCGCTCGGGTCCGGGGAGCTGTTTTTT.